This TCR beta chain was sequenced in a study of CD8 T cells in Susac syndrome. Trimming removed 3 bases from V and 14 bases from J; junction bases left unmatched: 10. CDR3 length: 12 amino acids. Per the germline V gene, CDR1 is DFQATT and CDR2 is SNEGSKA (reference sequence). Study-level results: The authors acknowledged that their TCR sequencing and HLA analysis involved a relatively small number of individuals. Clonal expansion did not appear in Susac syndrome CD4+ T cell repertoires.

Sequencing targeted TCR beta in T cells from blood (CD8+ and CD4+). Notes on this clonotype: The antigen is undetermined.

Random hexamers served to reverse transcribe roughly 0.45 to 1 ug RNA. Via MiXCR, TCRdb re-called the immunoSEQ multiplex PCR reads, giving one row per CDR3 protein. The data hold around 230,000 distinct CDR3 sequences, with about 95% observed a single time. The chain has TRBV20-1 and TRBJ2-1, with TRBD1 matching 7 bases. The sequencing input was CD4+ T cells from PBMCs. This sequence was found in a human donor with Susac syndrome. CDR3 coding DNA: TGCAGTGCTAGTCCCGCAGGGGGAGTTGAGTTCTTC. This sequence encodes CSASPAGGVEFF.